This T cell receptor beta chain was retrieved from a study of blood T cell repertoires in COVID-19. About the research overall: Collection of acute and convalescent COVID-19 samples took place in the United States, Italy and Spain. Sources were T cells, B-cell-depleted T cells, or PBMCs; the material itself was cDNA or gDNA.

Germline CDR1 and CDR2: MDHEN and SYDVKM. Trimming at V came to 3 bases and at J to 4 bases, leaving 10 bases not matched to a gene. The CDR3 covers 16 residues. Per the original data handling: Estimated nucleated cell counts came from reference gene primer amplification. Here immunoSEQ multiplex PCR was the method, and the copy in TCRdb shows in-frame clones only, minus some. D and trimming come from the DNA, and the V and J calls and clone size come from that table. Among about 100,000 clones, around 74% were seen once, and the ten largest hold less than 20%. The chain combines TRBV28 with TRBJ2-7; 9 positions agree with TRBD1. This clonotype was sampled from a woman older than 75 with active or convalescent COVID-19. The sample was peripheral blood. The CDR3 protein is CASSFSGTGRVYEQYF. The DNA for the CDR3 is TGTGCCAGCAGTTTTTCGGGGACAGGGAGAGTATACGAGCAGTACTTC.